This T cell receptor beta chain emerged from a study of control samples from healthy donors and cancer patients. Between the trimmed V and J ends, which lost 8 bases and 7 bases, there was a span of 14 bases. The germline V gene has CDR1 MNHNY and CDR2 SVGAGI (reference sequence). The length of the CDR3 is 12 residues. Clones were sequenced by immunoSEQ multiplex PCR, and TCRdb holds only the in-frame ones, with some missing. The table lists approximately 100,000 clones, roughly 92% of them singletons. Sequenced input: blood. The gene calls are TRBV6-6 and TRBJ1-2; D is ambiguous. The receptor comes from a human donor in good health. The donor label of this sample is uncertain. CDR3 DNA: TGTGCCAGCGGCCGGGCGGCTGGTGGCTACACCTTC. It yields the protein CASGRAAGGYTF.